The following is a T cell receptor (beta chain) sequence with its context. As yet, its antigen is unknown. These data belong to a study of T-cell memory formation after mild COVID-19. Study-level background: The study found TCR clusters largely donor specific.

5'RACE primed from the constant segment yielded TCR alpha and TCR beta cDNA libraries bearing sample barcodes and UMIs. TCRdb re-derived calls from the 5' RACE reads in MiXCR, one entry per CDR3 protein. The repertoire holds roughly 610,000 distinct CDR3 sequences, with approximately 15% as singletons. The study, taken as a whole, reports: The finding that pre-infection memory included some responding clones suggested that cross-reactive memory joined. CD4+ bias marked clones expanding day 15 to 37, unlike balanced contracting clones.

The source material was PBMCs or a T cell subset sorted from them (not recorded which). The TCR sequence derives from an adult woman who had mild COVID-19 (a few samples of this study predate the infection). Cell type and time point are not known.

CDR3 loop: CASSQNNFPGIGAEAFF. CDR3 bases: TGTGCCAGCAGCCAAAACAATTTCCCAGGGATTGGGGCTGAAGCTTTCTTT. The chain couples TRBV14 to TRBJ1-1, with D perhaps matching TRBD1 (5 bases). CDR1 is SGHDN and CDR2 is FVKESK in the germline V gene. V was cut by 2 bases and J by 6 bases, with 22 bases left in between. This CDR3 has 17 residues.